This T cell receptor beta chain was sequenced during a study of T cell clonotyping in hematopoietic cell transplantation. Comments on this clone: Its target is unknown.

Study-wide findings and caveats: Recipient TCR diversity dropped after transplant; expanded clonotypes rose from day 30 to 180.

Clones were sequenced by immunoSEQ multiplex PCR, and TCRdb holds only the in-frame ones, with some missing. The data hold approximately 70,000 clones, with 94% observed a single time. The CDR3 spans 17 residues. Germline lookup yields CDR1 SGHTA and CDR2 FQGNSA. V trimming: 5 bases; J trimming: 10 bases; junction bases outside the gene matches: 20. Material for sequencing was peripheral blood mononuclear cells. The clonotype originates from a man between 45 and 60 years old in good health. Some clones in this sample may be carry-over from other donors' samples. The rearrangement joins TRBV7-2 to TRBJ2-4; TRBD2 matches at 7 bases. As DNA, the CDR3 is TGTGCCAGCAGCGAAAGTGGTCCGGGAGGTGCCATACAAATTCAGTACTTC. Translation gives CASSESGPGGAIQIQYF.